This T cell receptor beta chain was sequenced in a study of blood T cells in healthy people across ages. The CDR3 is 15 amino acids. From germline, CDR1 is DFQATT and CDR2 SNEGSKA (reference sequence). The V end lost 0 bases, the J end lost 8 bases, and 14 bases lay between the germline ends. Combining a sample-barcoded 5' primer with a J-beta primer mix, a second PCR ran for about 6 to 12 cycles. TCRdb re-derived calls from the 5' RACE reads in MiXCR, one entry per CDR3 protein. The sample lists fewer than 1,000,000 distinct CDR3 sequences, approximately 44% occurring once. Only a few counts were recorded for this clonotype. Donor samples were obtained from healthy Caucasian individuals from Russia, aged about 6 to 95. Every donor gave roughly 9.2 milliliters of peripheral blood. A minimum of 7 million PBMCs was isolated per sample.

This chain connects TRBV20-1 to TRBJ1-6; D may be TRBD1 (5 bases). The source of this sequence is a man aged 55 to 70 in good health. Sequenced material: blood. CDR3 amino acids: CSARDFGTGDSPLHF. For the CDR3, the DNA is TGCAGTGCTAGAGACTTCGGAACAGGAGATTCACCCCTCCACTTT.